These 31 T cell receptor beta chains came from one sample sequenced in a study of PD-L1 blockade in urothelial cancer. Method: immunoSEQ multiplex PCR; TCRdb's copy keeps in-frame clones and lacks some. The profile covers about 50,000 clones, with approximately 86% appearing a single time and roughly 10% taken by the ten largest. As to time point: peripheral blood 6 weeks after treatment start. The sample was PBMCs, taken around atezolizumab (anti-PD-L1) treatment. The receptor source for this set is a man in his 60s with urothelial cancer.

The chain employs TRBV6-1 and TRBJ2-3; TRBD1 aligns across 7 bases. The junction had 3 bases not matched to a gene; V was cut back by 6 bases and J by 3 bases. Germline CDR1 MNHNS, CDR2 SASEGT. The CDR3 totals 13 residues. The CDR3 DNA reads TGTGCCAGCAGGAACAGGGGTACAGATACGCAGTATTTT. Protein product: CASRNRGTDTQYF.

V and J are TRBV11-2 and TRBJ2-7; 8 nucleotides agree with TRBD1. Germline V gene data show CDR1 as SGHAT and CDR2 as FQNNGV. Unmatched junction bases numbered 10, after V lost 5 bases and J lost 7 bases. The length of the CDR3 is 14 residues. The CDR3 DNA reads TGTGCCAGCAGCCCCACAGGGGGTGCTGGTGAGCAGTACTTC. Its translation: CASSPTGGAGEQYF.

The chain combines TRBV7-3 with TRBJ2-3; 12 bases line up with TRBD2. This CDR3 region has 16 residues. J was trimmed by 6 bases and V by 2 bases; bases with no gene match: 6. Germline values: CDR1 SGHTA, CDR2 FQGTGA. CDR3: CASSLRPSGGADTQYF. The CDR3, as DNA: TGTGCCAGCAGCTTACGTCCTAGCGGGGGGGCTGATACGCAGTATTTT. The full variable domain, completed using reference TRBV7-3 and TRBJ2-3, is GAGVSQTPSNKVTEKGKYVELRCDPISGHTALYWYRQSLGQGPEFLIYFQGTGAADDSGLPNDRFFAVRPEGSVSTLKIQRTERGDSAVYLCASSLRPSGGADTQYFGPGTRLTVL.

This chain uses TRBV19 with TRBJ2-7, with a possible D match to TRBD1 (5 bases). The V end lost 10 bases, the J end lost 2 bases, and 12 bases lay between the germline ends. CDR1 LNHDA and CDR2 SQIVND come from the germline V gene (reference sequence). This CDR3 region has 12 residues. DNA of the CDR3: TGTGCCACCAAACAGGATCCCTACGAGCAGTACTTC. The encoded protein is CATKQDPYEQYF.

The J gene is TRBJ1-5, the V gene TRBV4-2; TRBD1 agrees at 8 bases. From germline, CDR1 is LGHNA and CDR2 YNFKEQ. Germline trimming cut 1 base from V and 5 bases from J; bases unmatched to any gene: 4. This CDR3 is 15 amino acids long. The CDR3 coding sequence is TGTGCCAGCAGCCAAGGAGGACAGGGTTATCAGCCCCAGCATTTT. Residues: CASSQGGQGYQPQHF.

The V gene is TRBV5-1, the J gene TRBJ2-2; 9 bases fit TRBD2. V was pared by 4 bases and J by 5 bases, with 6 bases of the junction left unmatched. CDR3 length: 15 residues. Germline V gene sequence: CDR1 SGHRS, CDR2 YFSETQ. This chain's CDR3 is CASSTGTSQTGELFF. CDR3 coding DNA: TGCGCCAGCAGCACAGGGACTAGCCAGACCGGGGAGCTGTTTTTT.

This chain connects TRBV7-9 to TRBJ2-1; possibly TRBD1 for D (5 bases). The germline CDR1 and CDR2 sequences are SEHNR and FQNEAQ (reference sequence). V was shortened by 6 bases and J by 0 bases, with 21 bases between the two germline ends. There are 18 residues in the CDR3. The CDR3 DNA is TGTGCCAGCAGACGGACACTAAGACGCATTAGCTCCTACAATGAGCAGTTCTTC. As protein: CASRRTLRRISSYNEQFF.

The rearrangement uses TRBV29-1 and TRBJ2-3, with D perhaps matching TRBD1 (5 bases). CDR3 length equals 13 residues. V shed 5 bases and J shed 0 bases, with 9 bases lying between them. Germline V gene lookup returns CDR1 SQVTM and CDR2 ANQGSEA. CDR3 in amino acids: CSVRGTSTDTQYF. The CDR3 DNA follows: TGCAGCGTTAGGGGAACTAGCACAGATACGCAGTATTTT.

V and J are TRBV13 and TRBJ2-6; D remains unclear. The CDR3 is 16 amino acids. CDR1 is PRHDT, CDR2 FYEKMQ, per germline (reference sequence). V was clipped by 1 base and J by 0 bases, with 7 bases between them. The CDR3 sequence: CASSLVRTSGANVLTF. CDR3 sequence (DNA): TGTGCCAGCAGCTTAGTCAGAACCTCTGGGGCCAACGTCCTGACTTTC. The full variable domain, with the rest looked up from reference TRBV13 and TRBJ2-6, is AAGVIQSPRHLIKEKRETATLKCYPIPRHDTVYWYQQGPGQDPQFLISFYEKMQSDKGSIPDRFSAQQFSDYHSELNMSSLELGDSALYFCASSLVRTSGANVLTFGAGSRLTVL.

This clone appeared once. The chain is built from TRBV6-5 and TRBJ2-1; TRBD2 agrees at 12 bases. This CDR3 spans 15 amino acids. The germline gives CDR1 MNHEY, CDR2 SVGAGI. V lost 4 bases, J lost 7 bases, and 5 bases stayed unmatched. CDR3 in amino acids: CASSSPSGGDNEQFF. The CDR3 nucleotides are TGTGCCAGCAGTTCGCCTAGCGGGGGGGATAATGAGCAGTTCTTC.

V usage is TRBV11-2 and J usage is TRBJ1-3; TRBD1 aligns across 9 bases. Germline V gene data show CDR1 as SGHAT and CDR2 as FQNNGV. V shed 4 bases, J shed 0 bases, and the junction held 4 bases outside the gene matches. This CDR3 has 16 amino acids. CDR3 loop: CASSSPDRGSGNTIYF. The CDR3 DNA follows: TGTGCCAGCAGCTCCCCGGACAGGGGCTCTGGAAACACCATATATTTT.

V gene TRBV6-5 combines with J gene TRBJ2-1; the match to TRBD1 covers 8 bases. The V gene's germline CDR1 is MNHEY and CDR2 SVGAGI. J gave up 9 bases and V 10 bases, and 11 bases lay outside the gene matches. CDR3 length: 13 residues. The CDR3 region has the DNA TGTGCCATCGGACAGGGAATTAGCAGTGAGCAGTTCTTC. Its translation: CAIGQGISSEQFF.

The CDR3 DNA follows: TGTGCCAGCAGCCATCCAAGTAGCGGGGAGCCCTACGAGCAGTACTTC. This gives the protein CASSHPSSGEPYEQYF. The rearrangement uses TRBV7-6 and TRBJ2-7, with 8 positions matching TRBD2. Germline CDR1 and CDR2: SGHVS and FNYEAQ. Trimming at V came to 5 bases and at J to 2 bases, leaving 11 bases not matched to a gene. CDR3 size: 16 residues. The full variable domain, in which reference TRBV7-6 and TRBJ2-7 provide the parts outside the CDR3, is GAGVSQSPRYKVTKRGQDVALRCDPISGHVSLYWYRQALGQGPEFLTYFNYEAQQDKSGLPNDRFSAERPEGSISTLTIQRTEQRDSAMYRCASSHPSSGEPYEQYFGPGTRLTVT.

This chain uses TRBV27 with TRBJ2-3, with TRBD2 matching 12 bases. The CDR3 has 16 amino acids. Germline lookup yields CDR1 MNHEY and CDR2 SMNVEV (reference sequence). J lost 5 bases, V lost 2 bases, and 5 bases had no gene match. The CDR3 bases are TGTGCCAGCAGTTTACGGACTAGCGGGGTTGTAGATACGCAGTATTTT. Amino acids: CASSLRTSGVVDTQYF.

The chain combines TRBV30 with TRBJ1-5; 11 bases map to TRBD1. Germline CDR1 is GTSNPN and CDR2 is SVGIG (reference sequence). The junction had 8 bases not matched to a gene; V was cut back by 5 bases and J by 2 bases. The CDR3 runs to 16 residues. The CDR3 reads CAWRTGGFNGNQPQHF. In nucleotides, the CDR3 is TGTGCCTGGCGGACAGGGGGCTTTAATGGCAATCAGCCCCAGCATTTT.

J is TRBJ2-7 and V is TRBV2, with 10 bases identical to TRBD1. The germline V gene encodes CDR1 SNHLY and CDR2 FYNNEI. The CDR3 totals 12 residues. V shed 8 bases, J shed 7 bases, and the junction held 5 bases outside the gene matches. This chain's CDR3 is CASRQGALEQYF. The CDR3 DNA reads TGTGCCAGCCGACAGGGGGCTCTAGAGCAGTACTTC.

This clone turned up a few times. V usage is TRBV4-1 and J usage is TRBJ1-2; TRBD1 is a possible D gene (5 bases). V lost 3 bases to trimming and J lost 3 bases, with 14 bases between them. The CDR3 extends over 15 amino acids. Germline CDR1 reads MGHRA; CDR2 reads YSYEKL. The CDR3 protein is CASSQGWGGDYGYTF. As DNA, the CDR3 is TGCGCCAGCAGCCAGGGTTGGGGCGGTGACTATGGCTACACCTTC.

This clone came up once. This sequence joins TRBV7-2 and TRBJ1-2, with TRBD1 identical over 8 bases. CDR1 is SGHTA, CDR2 FQGNSA, per germline. The CDR3 spans 16 residues. Unmatched junction bases numbered 7, after V lost 1 base and J lost 3 bases. The CDR3 DNA sequence: TGTGCCAGCAGCTTAGTGGGAGGACAGGGATACTATGGCTACACCTTC. It encodes CASSLVGGQGYYGYTF. Supplemented by reference TRBV7-2 and TRBJ1-2, the full variable domain reads GAGVSQSPSNKVTEKGKDVELRCDPISGHTALYWYRQSLGQGLEFLIYFQGNSAPDKSGLPSDRFSAERTGGSVSTLTIQRTQQEDSAVYLCASSLVGGQGYYGYTFGSGTRLTVV.

The gene calls are TRBV6-5 and TRBJ1-2; no definite D call. Germline V gene sequence: CDR1 MNHEY, CDR2 SVGAGI. With 2 bases removed from V and 5 bases from J, the gap between germline ends came to 18 bases. CDR3 length: 16 residues. This chain's CDR3 is CASSYGRTDLGYGYTF. CDR3 nucleotide sequence: TGTGCCAGCAGTTACGGGAGGACTGACTTGGGGTATGGCTACACCTTC.

V and J are TRBV5-8 and TRBJ2-3, with a weak D call TRBD2 (5 bases). CDR1 and CDR2 from the germline V gene are SGHTS and YDEGEE. The CDR3 contains 15 residues. Trimming removed 1 base from V and 0 bases from J, with 9 bases in between. The CDR3 loop is CASSLQRVSTDTQYF. CDR3 coding DNA: TGTGCCAGCAGCTTGCAGAGGGTTAGCACAGATACGCAGTATTTT.

The V call is TRBV18, the J call TRBJ1-4, with 9 nucleotides matching TRBD1. The CDR3 is 13 residues long. Germline-derived CDR1 and CDR2 are KGHSH and LQKENI. J was trimmed by 14 bases and V by 3 bases; bases with no gene match: 7. The CDR3 coding sequence is TGTGCCAGCTCACCGGGGGACAGGGCCGCGCTGTTTTTT. Amino acid sequence: CASSPGDRAALFF.

This chain joins TRBV7-2 and TRBJ1-1; no definite D call. V was cut by 1 base and J by 1 base, with 10 bases left in between. This CDR3 is built from 15 residues. Germline V CDR1 and CDR2: SGHTA, FQGNSA. For the CDR3, the DNA is TGTGCCAGCAGCTTAGTAAGTACAGCGAACACTGAAGCTTTCTTT. Residues: CASSLVSTANTEAFF.

The genes are TRBV7-3 and TRBJ2-1; 10 bases match TRBD2. This CDR3 region has 15 residues. V shed 5 bases, J shed 5 bases, and the junction held 6 bases outside the gene matches. The germline V gene has CDR1 SGHTA and CDR2 FQGTGA. The CDR3 is CASSLSSGGHNEQFF. CDR3 DNA: TGTGCCAGCAGCCTTTCTAGCGGGGGACACAATGAGCAGTTCTTC.

The CDR3 loop reads CASSDLGQSYNEQFF. CDR3 sequence (DNA): TGTGCCAGCAGCGACCTGGGACAGTCCTACAATGAGCAGTTCTTC. This chain uses TRBV2 with TRBJ2-1; 7 nucleotides match TRBD1. Germline loops: CDR1 SNHLY, CDR2 FYNNEI. The J segment lost 1 base and the V segment lost 6 bases, leaving 6 bases of the junction unmatched. The CDR3 is made up of 15 amino acids.

The chain links TRBV30 to TRBJ2-3, with 7 bases aligning to TRBD1. V shed 8 bases and J 2 bases; nucleotides not matched to a gene: 10. Looked up from germline, CDR1 is GTSNPN and CDR2 is SVGIG (reference sequence). There are 14 residues in the CDR3. This CDR3 reads CAQGDPSHTDTQYF. The DNA of the CDR3 is TGTGCCCAGGGGGACCCGTCGCACACAGATACGCAGTATTTT.

J is TRBJ1-2 and V is TRBV11-2, with 9 bases fitting TRBD1. Unmatched junction bases numbered 6, after V lost 3 bases and J lost 1 base. Looked up from germline, CDR1 is SGHAT and CDR2 is FQNNGV. The CDR3 length is 16 residues. As DNA, the CDR3 is TGTGCCAGCAGCTTGACCGTGGGACAGGGTAACTATGGCTACACCTTC. The encoded protein is CASSLTVGQGNYGYTF.

The genes are TRBV11-2 and TRBJ1-5; 9 positions agree with TRBD1. CDR3 length: 16 residues. Germline-derived CDR1 and CDR2 are SGHAT and FQNNGV. The trim removed 5 bases at V and 1 base at J, leaving 6 bases unmatched. CDR3 residues: CASSTGTGRSNQPQHF. CDR3 bases: TGTGCCAGCAGCACAGGGACAGGGAGGAGCAATCAGCCCCAGCATTTT.

The chain links TRBV6-5 to TRBJ1-4, with 8 bases fitting TRBD1. Germline trimming cut 4 bases from V and 4 bases from J; bases unmatched to any gene: 5. The length of the CDR3 is 15 residues. The germline gives CDR1 MNHEY, CDR2 SVGAGI. The CDR3, as DNA: TGTGCCAGCAGTTTCCAGGGGGCAATTAATGAAAAACTGTTTTTT. As protein: CASSFQGAINEKLFF.

The chain carries TRBV7-8 and TRBJ1-5; 11 bases agree with TRBD1. The germline gives CDR1 SGHVS, CDR2 FQNEAQ. The CDR3 is 18 amino acids. V lost 5 bases to trimming and J lost 0 bases; unmatched junction nucleotides: 9. CDR3 sequence: CASSSRTGGIFSNQPQHF. In DNA, the CDR3 is TGTGCCAGCAGCAGCAGGACAGGGGGCATTTTTAGCAATCAGCCCCAGCATTTT.

V and J are TRBV7-8 and TRBJ1-2; possibly TRBD1 for D (5 bases). Trimming left V 6 bases short and J 1 base short, with 15 bases between. Germline V gene lookup returns CDR1 SGHVS and CDR2 FQNEAQ. The CDR3 is 15 residues long. This CDR3 is CASSPEAGLNYGYTF. The CDR3 DNA sequence: TGTGCCAGCAGTCCCGAGGCGGGACTTAACTATGGCTACACCTTC. The variable domain in full, with the rest retrieved from reference TRBV7-8 and TRBJ1-2, is GAGVSQSPRYKVAKRGQDVALRCDPISGHVSLFWYQQALGQGPEFLTYFQNEAQLDKSGLPSDRFFAERPEGSVSTLKIQRTQQEDSAVYLCASSPEAGLNYGYTFGSGTRLTVV.

V gene TRBV7-3 combines with J gene TRBJ1-1, with 9 bases that match TRBD1. The CDR3 has 16 residues. Germline trimming cut 3 bases from V and 2 bases from J; bases unmatched to any gene: 7. The germline CDR1 and CDR2 sequences are SGHTA and FQGTGA. The CDR3 is CASSLGTGFKNTEAFF. The DNA for the CDR3 is TGTGCCAGCAGCTTGGGGACAGGGTTTAAAAACACTGAAGCTTTCTTT.